This TCR beta chain appears in the sequencing data of a study of T cells after yellow fever vaccination. One entry per CDR3 protein, called by TCRdb with MiXCR from the 5' RACE reads. This table holds 360,000 or so distinct CDR3 sequences, approximately 10% found once. Study findings and constraints: Repertoires sorted by FACS could include abundant clonotypes that are contaminants from the bulk population. The secondary response was weaker, and its peak arrived faster, on day 5 versus 15.

Germline values: CDR1 MNHNY, CDR2 SVGAGI (reference sequence). V lost 2 bases to trimming and J lost 7 bases; unmatched junction nucleotides: 5. The CDR3 covers 13 residues. In the case of this clonotype: Its cognate antigen is unknown.

This sequence joins TRBV6-6 and TRBJ2-7; 7 nucleotides match TRBD1. Source: PBMCs, taken on the day of the first yellow fever vaccination. The TCR originated in a man younger than 35 who received the YFV17D yellow fever vaccine. The CDR3 DNA follows: TGTGCCAGCAGTTACGTCAGGGGGAGAGAGCAGTACTTC. Translation gives CASSYVRGREQYF.